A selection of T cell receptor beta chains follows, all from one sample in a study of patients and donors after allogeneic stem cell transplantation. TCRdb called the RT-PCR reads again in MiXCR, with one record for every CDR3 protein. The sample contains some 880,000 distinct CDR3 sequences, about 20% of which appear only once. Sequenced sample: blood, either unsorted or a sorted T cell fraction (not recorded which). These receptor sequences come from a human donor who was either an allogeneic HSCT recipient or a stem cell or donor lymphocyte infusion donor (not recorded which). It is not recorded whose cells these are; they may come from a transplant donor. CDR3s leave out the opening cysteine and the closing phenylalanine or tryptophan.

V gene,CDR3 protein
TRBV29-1,SVDRGGGGYT
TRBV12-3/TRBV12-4,ASSSAGGPDTQY
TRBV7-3,ASSLKGGSGANVLT
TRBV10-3,AIRRAQGSYEQY
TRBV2,ASTKDRGGFQETQY
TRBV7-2,ASSFTQGYEQY
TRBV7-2,ASSLVQGHEQF
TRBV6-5,ASRDTAGGYT
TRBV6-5,ASSYFPRGYEQY
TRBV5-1,ASSFVIQGTEAF
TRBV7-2,ASSEDTFSYNEQF
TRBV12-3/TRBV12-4,ASSFQGPSSLADTQY
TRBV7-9,ASSPPAFTDTQY
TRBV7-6,ASSLEDSRNEKLF
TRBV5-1,ASSAEQVGEQY
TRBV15,ATSSLETQY
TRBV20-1,SAPGQRRETQY
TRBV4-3,ASSQEFGDAYEQY
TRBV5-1,ASSLGLTSNQPQH
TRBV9,ASSVESGAGAYNEQF
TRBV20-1,SARRNYQPQH
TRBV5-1,ASSAAGQSSYNEQF
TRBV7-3,ASSLQQGQGRTEAF
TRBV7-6,ASSPLAGDPTGELF
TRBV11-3,ASSLEPAGGSETQY
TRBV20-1,SANGHPAYEQY
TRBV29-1,SVKGRGTTDTQY
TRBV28,ASLYPRGITEAF
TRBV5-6,ASSLTGERADTQY
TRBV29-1,SVVPGQGRYEQY
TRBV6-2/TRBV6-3,ASRLQGVLNQPQH
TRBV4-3,ASSRWVYSPLH
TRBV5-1,ASSSTGTSGYEQY
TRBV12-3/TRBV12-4,ASSALPPLTGKAGELF
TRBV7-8,ASSLGSRGWDIQY
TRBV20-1,SARDSSRDYGYT
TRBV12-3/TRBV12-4,ASSFFQGLGTDTQY
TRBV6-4,ASSAPGRGGGSNYGYT
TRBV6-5,ASSYSGTGAFEQY
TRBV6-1,ASSPRKVYQPQH
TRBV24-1,ATSDPTGPGGYT
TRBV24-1,ATSRGTNEQF
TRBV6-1,ASSRDRSRTGSPLH
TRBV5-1,ASSPRQGPGANVLT
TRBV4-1,ASSRSIGTSDQETQY
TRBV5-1,ASSLDGSSTDTQY
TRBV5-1,ASSLAPLGEQY